The T cell receptor (beta chain) under discussion was sequenced for a study of lymphopenia after photon versus proton radiotherapy. Whole-study results and caveats: Larger post-nadir TCR diversity loss correlated inversely with survival in deceased patients. Post-nadir diversity loss with photons came from oligoclonal expansion, particularly CD8+ Temra cells.

The table came from immunoSEQ multiplex PCR; TCRdb's copy has only in-frame clones and leaves some out. This table has 37,000 or so clones, 70% to 90% appearing once. This clone was counted a few times. Its cognate antigen is unknown. V lost 7 bases and J lost 0; bases outside the gene matches: 6. Germline loops: CDR1 MDHEN, CDR2 SYDVKM. CDR3 length: 14 amino acids. The TCR was taken from a woman in her sixties or seventies with pancreatic cancer. Some clones in this sample may be carry-over from other donors' samples. This chain joins TRBV28 and TRBJ2-7, with TRBD1 matching over 7 bases. The sequencing used peripheral blood, collected from a patient treated with proton-based radiotherapy. The CDR3 DNA reads TGTGCCAGCAAAAAGACAGGGATCTCCTACGAGCAGTACTTC. Amino acids: CASKKTGISYEQYF.